This T cell receptor (beta chain) is from a study of blood T cell repertoires in COVID-19. Study-level information: The samples span acute and convalescent COVID-19 from the United States, Italy and Spain.

TCRdb's copy holds only in-frame clones and misses some; the assay was immunoSEQ multiplex PCR. The table has about 160,000 clones, 85% seen once. Germline V gene sequence: CDR1 KGHSH, CDR2 LQKENI. The CDR3 has 14 amino acids. Trimming at V came to 3 bases and at J to 4 bases, leaving 3 bases not matched to a gene. This clonotype was obtained from a human donor with acute or convalescent COVID-19. The donor label of this sample is uncertain. The chain has TRBV18 and TRBJ2-7, with 10 bases identical to TRBD2. Sequencing input: peripheral blood. The CDR3 nucleotides read TGTGCCAGCTCACCCGGGACTAGCGAATACGAGCAGTACTTC. Protein: CASSPGTSEYEQYF.